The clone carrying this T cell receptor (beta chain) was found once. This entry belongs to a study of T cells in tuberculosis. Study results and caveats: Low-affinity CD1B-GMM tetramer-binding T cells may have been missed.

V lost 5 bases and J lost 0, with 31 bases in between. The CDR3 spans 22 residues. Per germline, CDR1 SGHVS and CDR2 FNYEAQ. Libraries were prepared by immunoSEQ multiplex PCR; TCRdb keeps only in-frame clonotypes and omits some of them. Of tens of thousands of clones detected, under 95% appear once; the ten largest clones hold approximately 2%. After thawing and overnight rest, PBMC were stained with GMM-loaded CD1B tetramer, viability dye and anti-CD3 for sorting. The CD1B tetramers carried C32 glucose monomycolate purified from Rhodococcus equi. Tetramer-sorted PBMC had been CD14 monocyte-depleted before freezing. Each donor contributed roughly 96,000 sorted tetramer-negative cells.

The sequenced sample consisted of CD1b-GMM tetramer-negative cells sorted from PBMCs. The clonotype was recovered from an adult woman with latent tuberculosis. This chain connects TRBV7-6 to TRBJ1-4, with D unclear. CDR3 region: CASSPSAGDGRPPEATNEKLFF. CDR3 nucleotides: TGTGCCAGCAGCCCGAGTGCCGGAGACGGGAGACCTCCGGAGGCAACTAATGAAAAACTGTTTTTT.